The rows below give T cell receptor beta chains drawn from one sample of a study of CD8+CD57+ T cells in acquired aplastic anemia. TCRdb re-called the reads through MiXCR, storing one row per CDR3 protein. The sample lists about 100,000 distinct CDR3 sequences, around half occurring once. Sequences were obtained from sorted CD4+, CD8+, or CD8+CD57+ T cells (not recorded which) from PBMCs. The receptors were gathered from a human donor in good health, serving as a control. Both conserved end residues are part of each CDR3. Fields, in order: J gene, clone size, V gene, D gene, CDR3 DNA, CDR3 protein. A D gene is named only where the DNA matches it firmly. The size entry is marked missing in some rows and otherwise reads once, few, many or a size class.

TRBJ1-2,NA,TRBV4-1,TRBD1,TGCGCCAGCAGCCAGACGACAGGGCGAAGCTATGGCTACACCTTC,CASSQTTGRSYGYTF
TRBJ2-7,many,TRBV27,NA,TGTGCCAGCAGTTTAGGCGCGGGCGAGCAGTACTTC,CASSLGAGEQYF
TRBJ1-3,NA,TRBV19,NA,TGTGCCAGTATTGGCTCTGGAAACACCATATATTTT,CASIGSGNTIYF
TRBJ1-2,NA,TRBV20-1,NA,TGCAGTGCTTCCCCGCGGGGGTACTATGGCTACACCTTC,CSASPRGYYGYTF
TRBJ2-1,many,TRBV5-4,NA,TGTGCCAGCAGCCCGGTACCATACAATGAGCAGTTCTTC,CASSPVPYNEQFF
TRBJ1-5,NA,TRBV19,NA,TGTGCCAGTAGTTCCCCCAATCAGCCCCAGCATTTT,CASSSPNQPQHF
TRBJ2-5,few,TRBV24-1,NA,TGTGCCACCAGTGATAGCACTGGGCAAGAGACCCAGTACTTC,CATSDSTGQETQYF
TRBJ2-4,many,TRBV19,NA,TGTGCCAGTAGAGAGTCAGATCTAGCCAAAAACATTCAGTACTTC,CASRESDLAKNIQYF
TRBJ2-5,many,TRBV6-1,NA,TGTGCCAGCAGCGCGACCAGCGTCCAGTACTTC,CASSATSVQYF
TRBJ1-4,NA,TRBV19,NA,TGTGCCAGTAGTCTCTTGGGCCAGGTTGGTGAAAAACTGTTTTTT,CASSLLGQVGEKLFF
TRBJ2-7,many,TRBV24-1,NA,TGTGCCACCGGCGGCACAGAATCCTACGAGCAGTACTTC,CATGGTESYEQYF
TRBJ1-1,many,TRBV9,NA,TGTGCCAGCAGCCCCGGGGCGGGTTTCACTGAAGCTTTCTTT,CASSPGAGFTEAFF
TRBJ1-6,NA,TRBV2,TRBD1,TGTGCCAGTCTTCCCGGACAGGGATTTAATTCACCCCTCCACTTT,CASLPGQGFNSPLHF
TRBJ1-4,once,TRBV15,TRBD1,TGTGCCGCCAGACTAGCAAGGGACAGGGGGGAAAAACTGTTTTTT,CAARLARDRGEKLFF
TRBJ2-3,NA,TRBV10-3,NA,TGTGCCATCAGTACCGGGACCGGGGCGGGGGATACGCAGTATTTT,CAISTGTGAGDTQYF
TRBJ1-5,many,TRBV27,NA,TGTGCCAGCGCCATACTCGGTCCCAATCAGCCCCAGCATTTT,CASAILGPNQPQHF
TRBJ2-7,few,TRBV19,NA,TGTGCCAGTAGTATAGCAGGGGACCCAGACTACGAGCAGTACTTC,CASSIAGDPDYEQYF
TRBJ1-2,NA,TRBV12-3/TRBV12-4,NA,TGTGCCAGCAGTCAGGGGAAAGGGGGCTACACCTTC,CASSQGKGGYTF
TRBJ1-1,NA,TRBV19,NA,TGTGCCAGAGTCGGTGAAGCTTTCTTT,CARVGEAFF
TRBJ1-2,NA,TRBV24-1,TRBD1,TGTGCCAGCAGTCACGGAACAGGGGGCGGGTATGGCTACACCTTC,CASSHGTGGGYGYTF
TRBJ2-3,many,TRBV3-1,TRBD2,TGTGCCAGCAGCCAAGGGTTAGCGGGGGGGGATACGCAGTATTTT,CASSQGLAGGDTQYF